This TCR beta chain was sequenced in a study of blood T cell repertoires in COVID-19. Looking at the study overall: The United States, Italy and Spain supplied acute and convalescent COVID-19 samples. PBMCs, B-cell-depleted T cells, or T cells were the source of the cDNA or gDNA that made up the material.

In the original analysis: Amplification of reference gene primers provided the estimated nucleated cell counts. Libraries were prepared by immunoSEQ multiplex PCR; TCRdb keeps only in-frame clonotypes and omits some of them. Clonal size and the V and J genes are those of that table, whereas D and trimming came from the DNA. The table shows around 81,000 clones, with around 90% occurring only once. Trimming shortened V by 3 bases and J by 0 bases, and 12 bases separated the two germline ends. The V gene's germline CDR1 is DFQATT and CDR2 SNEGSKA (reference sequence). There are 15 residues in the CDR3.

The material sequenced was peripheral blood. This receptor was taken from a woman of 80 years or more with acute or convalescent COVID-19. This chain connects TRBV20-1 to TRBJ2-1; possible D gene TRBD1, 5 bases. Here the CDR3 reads CSASRLDSSYNEQFF. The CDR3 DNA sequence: TGCAGTGCTAGTCGCCTCGACAGCTCCTACAATGAGCAGTTCTTC.